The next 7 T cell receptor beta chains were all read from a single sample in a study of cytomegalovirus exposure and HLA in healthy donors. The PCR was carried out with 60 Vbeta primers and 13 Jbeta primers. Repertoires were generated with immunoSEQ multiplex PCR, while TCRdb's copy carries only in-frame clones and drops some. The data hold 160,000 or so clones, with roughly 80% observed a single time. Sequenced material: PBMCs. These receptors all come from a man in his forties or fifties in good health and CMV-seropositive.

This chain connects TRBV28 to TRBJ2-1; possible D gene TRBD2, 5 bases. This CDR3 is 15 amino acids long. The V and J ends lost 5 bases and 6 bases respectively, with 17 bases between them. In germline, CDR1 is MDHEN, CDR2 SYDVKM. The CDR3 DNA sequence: TGTGCCAGCAGTCCCACTAGACTAATGTCCAATGAGCAGTTCTTC. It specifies CASSPTRLMSNEQFF.

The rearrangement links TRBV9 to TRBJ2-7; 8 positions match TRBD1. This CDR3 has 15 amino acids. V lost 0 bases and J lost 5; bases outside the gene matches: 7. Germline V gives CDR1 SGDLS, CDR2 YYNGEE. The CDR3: CASSVGTGIRDEQYF. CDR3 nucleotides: TGTGCCAGCAGCGTAGGGACAGGGATAAGGGACGAGCAGTACTTC.

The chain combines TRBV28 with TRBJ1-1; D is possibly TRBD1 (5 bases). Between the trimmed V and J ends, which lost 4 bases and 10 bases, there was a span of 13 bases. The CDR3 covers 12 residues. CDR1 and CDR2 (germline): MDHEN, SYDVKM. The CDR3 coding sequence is TGTGCCAGCAGTTCCCTCCTCAGGGTAGCTTTCTTT. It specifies CASSSLLRVAFF.

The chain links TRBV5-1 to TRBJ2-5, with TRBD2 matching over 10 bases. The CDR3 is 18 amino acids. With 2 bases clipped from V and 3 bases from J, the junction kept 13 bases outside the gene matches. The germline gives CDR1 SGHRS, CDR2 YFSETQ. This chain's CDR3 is CASSFVGSGGAVEETQYF. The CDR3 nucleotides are TGCGCCAGCAGCTTTGTAGGAAGCGGGGGGGCCGTGGAAGAGACCCAGTACTTC.

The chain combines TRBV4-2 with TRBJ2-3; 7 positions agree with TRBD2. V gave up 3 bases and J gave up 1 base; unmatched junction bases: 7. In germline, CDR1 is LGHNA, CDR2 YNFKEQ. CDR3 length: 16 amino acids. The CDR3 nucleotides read TGTGCCAGCAGCCAGCGCCGGGACTACCGCACAGATACGCAGTATTTT. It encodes CASSQRRDYRTDTQYF.

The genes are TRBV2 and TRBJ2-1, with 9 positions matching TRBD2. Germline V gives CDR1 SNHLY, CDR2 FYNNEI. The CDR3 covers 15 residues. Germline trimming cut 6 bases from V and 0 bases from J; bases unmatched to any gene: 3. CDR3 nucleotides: TGTGCCAGCAGGCTAGCGGGGAGCTCCTACAATGAGCAGTTCTTC. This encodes CASRLAGSSYNEQFF. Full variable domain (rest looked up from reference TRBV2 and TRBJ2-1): EPEVTQTPSHQVTQMGQEVILRCVPISNHLYFYWYRQILGQKVEFLVSFYNNEISEKSEIFDDQFSVERPDGSNFTLKIRSTKLEDSAMYFCASRLAGSSYNEQFFGPGTRLTVL.

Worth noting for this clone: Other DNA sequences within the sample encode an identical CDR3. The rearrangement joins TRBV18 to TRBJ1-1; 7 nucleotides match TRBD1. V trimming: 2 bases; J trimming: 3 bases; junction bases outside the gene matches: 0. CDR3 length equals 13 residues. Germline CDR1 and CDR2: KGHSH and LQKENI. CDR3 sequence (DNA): TGTGCCAGCTCACCAGGACAGGACACTGAAGCTTTCTTT. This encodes CASSPGQDTEAFF.